One sample yielded the 25 T cell receptor beta chains listed below, sequenced in a study of T cells in Graves' hyperthyroidism and ophthalmopathy. Amplification of TCR beta CDR3 regions used RNA as the template. With the HTBI primer set, the TCR CDR3 went through a first round of RT-PCR. TCRdb redid the calling of the multiplex PCR reads with MiXCR, one entry per CDR3 protein. The sample carries roughly 530,000 distinct CDR3 sequences, under 20% recorded once. The sample comprised blood. The receptors derive from a woman under 30 with Graves' ophthalmopathy.

This clonotype was detected a few times. The chain links TRBV5-1 to TRBJ1-6, with TRBD1 as a possible D gene (5 bases). Trimming cost V 7 bases and J 8 bases, with 16 bases left between them. The length of the CDR3 is 14 residues. Germline CDR1 SGHRS, CDR2 YFSETQ. The CDR3 spells CASQGHRRDSPLHF. The CDR3 DNA sequence: TGCGCCAGCCAGGGCCACAGGAGGGATTCACCCCTCCACTTT.

This rearrangement joins TRBV27 to TRBJ2-4; tentatively, D is TRBD1 or TRBD2 (6 bases each). CDR1 is MNHEY, CDR2 SMNVEV, per germline (reference sequence). The CDR3 runs to 15 residues. V lost 2 bases, J lost 4 bases, and 12 bases lay in between. The CDR3 is CASSLIGGLKNIQYF. CDR3 bases: TGTGCCAGCAGTTTAATAGGGGGACTGAAAAACATTCAGTACTTC.

This clonotype was seen repeatedly, ten times or more. This rearrangement joins TRBV6-2 or TRBV6-3 to TRBJ2-7; 8 positions match TRBD1. This CDR3 contains 16 residues. The germline V gene encodes CDR1 MNHEY and CDR2 SVGEGT. With V trimmed by 6 bases and J by 0 bases, 10 bases remained unmatched. The CDR3, as DNA: TGTGCCAGCAGGGCCGAGTACAGGGGGAGCTCCTACGAGCAGTACTTC. This gives the protein CASRAEYRGSSYEQYF.

This clonotype has at least ten counts. The rearrangement uses TRBV27 and TRBJ2-5, with D unresolved. The CDR3 has 14 residues. The V end was cut by 7 bases, the J end by 2 bases, with 14 bases between. The V gene's germline CDR1 is MNHEY and CDR2 SMNVEV (reference sequence). The CDR3 is CASIIDPFQETQYF. The DNA of the CDR3 is TGTGCCAGCATAATCGACCCATTTCAAGAGACCCAGTACTTC.

This clonotype was seen repeatedly, ten times or more. The V gene is TRBV6-5, the J gene TRBJ1-2; tentative D call: TRBD1 (5 bases). The CDR3 is made up of 17 amino acids. V lost 2 bases and J lost 0, with 16 bases in between. Germline V gene lookup returns CDR1 MNHEY and CDR2 SVGAGI. CDR3 in amino acids: CASSYLTGRLANYGYTF. Written as DNA, the CDR3 is TGTGCCAGCAGTTACCTGACGGGACGGCTAGCTAACTATGGCTACACCTTC.

This clonotype was seen ten or more times. The chain recombines TRBV30 with TRBJ2-3, with TRBD1 matching over 8 bases. CDR1 and CDR2 (germline): GTSNPN, SVGIG (reference sequence). The CDR3 runs to 12 residues. J gave up 5 bases and V 2 bases, and 0 bases lay outside the gene matches. DNA for the CDR3: TGTGCCTGGAGTACAGGGGGAGATACGCAGTATTTT. It codes for CAWSTGGDTQYF.

This clonotype was seen more than once but under ten times. The chain combines TRBV25-1 with TRBJ2-2; maybe TRBD1 (6 bases). Per the germline V gene, CDR1 is MGHDK and CDR2 is SYGVNS. Between the trimmed V and J ends, which lost 1 base and 2 bases, there was a span of 14 bases. The CDR3 extends over 17 amino acids. CDR3 DNA sequence: TGTGCCAGCAGTGAATCCCGACAGGCGAGAAACACCGGGGAGCTGTTTTTT. This encodes CASSESRQARNTGELFF.

This clonotype has ten or more counts. The chain links TRBV3-1 to TRBJ2-3; 8 nucleotides line up with TRBD1. Germline loops: CDR1 LGHDT, CDR2 YNNKEL (reference sequence). After removal of 4 bases from V and 8 bases from J, the junction contained 14 bases not matched to a gene. The CDR3 is made up of 16 amino acids. The CDR3 spells CASSRPGQVGGGTQYF. The CDR3 DNA reads as TGTGCCAGCAGCCGCCCGGGACAGGTAGGGGGAGGTACGCAGTATTTT.

The chain is built from TRBV28 and TRBJ2-1; 11 bases fit TRBD2. V shed 3 bases, J shed 8 bases, and the junction held 12 bases outside the gene matches. From germline, CDR1 is MDHEN and CDR2 SYDVKM. This CDR3 comprises 17 residues. CDR3 DNA: TGTGCCAGCAGTTTCCTGCTAGCGGGGGGAAATAGGGATGAGCAGTTCTTC. This encodes CASSFLLAGGNRDEQFF.

This clonotype was detected ten times or more. The chain joins TRBV9 to TRBJ2-7, with 10 nucleotides matching TRBD1. With V trimmed by 0 bases and J by 3 bases, 3 bases remained unmatched. Germline loops: CDR1 SGDLS, CDR2 YYNGEE. This CDR3 has 15 residues. The CDR3 sequence is CASSVVGTGVYEQYF. CDR3 sequence (DNA): TGTGCCAGCAGCGTAGTCGGGACAGGGGTCTACGAGCAGTACTTC.

This chain uses TRBV9 with TRBJ1-4; D uncertain. Germline V CDR1 and CDR2: SGDLS, YYNGEE. The CDR3 is 13 amino acids. Trimming removed 2 bases from V and 7 bases from J, with 9 bases in between. CDR3: CASSVMEGEKLFF. The DNA for the CDR3 is TGTGCCAGCAGCGTCATGGAGGGTGAAAAACTGTTTTTT.

This clonotype was observed a few times. The chain couples TRBV5-1 to TRBJ2-7; tentative D call: TRBD2 (6 bases). V lost 0 bases and J 6 bases, leaving 16 bases between the germline ends. The germline gives CDR1 SGHRS, CDR2 YFSETQ. The CDR3 runs 15 residues. The CDR3 region is CASSLDGTLGREQYF. In DNA form, the CDR3 reads TGCGCCAGCAGCTTGGATGGGACTTTGGGCCGCGAGCAGTACTTC.

This clonotype appeared many times. V and J are TRBV13 and TRBJ1-3; 7 bases line up with TRBD1. Germline CDR1 is PRHDT and CDR2 is FYEKMQ (reference sequence). The V gene end was trimmed by 6 bases and the J gene end by 0 bases; junction bases not matched to a gene: 5. The length of the CDR3 is 15 residues. The CDR3 sequence: CASSWDSRSGNTIYF. CDR3 coding DNA: TGTGCCAGCAGTTGGGACAGCCGCTCTGGAAACACCATATATTTT.

This clonotype was counted many times. This chain uses TRBV6-6 with TRBJ2-5, with a weak D call TRBD1 (5 bases). Deletions cut 1 base from V and 1 base from J, with 7 bases between. The CDR3 has 14 residues. Germline CDR1 and CDR2: MNHNY and SVGAGI (reference sequence). CDR3 protein: CASSYWGGQETQYF. The CDR3, as DNA: TGTGCCAGCAGTTACTGGGGCGGCCAAGAGACCCAGTACTTC.

The CDR3 is CASRAPGSREETQYF. For the CDR3, the DNA is TGTGCCAGCAGGGCACCCGGGTCTCGGGAAGAGACCCAGTACTTC. The rearrangement links TRBV11-2 to TRBJ2-5; D remains unclear. The CDR3 runs to 15 residues. CDR1 SGHAT and CDR2 FQNNGV come from the germline V gene. V lost 6 bases to trimming and J lost 3 bases, with 17 bases between them.

This clonotype was recorded many times. The V call is TRBV15, the J call TRBJ1-1; 9 nucleotides agree with TRBD1. The CDR3 sequence is 19 residues long. Germline assignment: CDR1 LNHNV and CDR2 YYDKDF (reference sequence). The ends lost 3 bases at V and 3 bases at J; junction bases unmatched: 17. The CDR3 nucleotides read TGTGCCACCAGCAGGGTCGTTGGCACAGGGGGCTTGTCGGACACTGAAGCTTTCTTT. It translates to CATSRVVGTGGLSDTEAFF.

In this sample, this clonotype turned up a few times. This chain joins TRBV7-9 and TRBJ1-1, with TRBD1 identical over 7 bases. V gave up 3 bases and J gave up 3 bases; unmatched junction bases: 7. The CDR3 is made up of 15 amino acids. Germline CDR1 and CDR2: SEHNR and FQNEAQ (reference sequence). The CDR3 region is CASSFQGEGHTEAFF. The CDR3 DNA reads TGTGCCAGCAGCTTTCAGGGGGAGGGCCACACTGAAGCTTTCTTT.

This clonotype was seen only a few times. This rearrangement joins TRBV29-1 to TRBJ1-2, with unresolved D. Germline CDR1 is SQVTM and CDR2 is ANQGSEA. This CDR3 has 13 amino acids. V was cut by 0 bases and J by 4 bases, with 9 bases left in between. The CDR3 DNA reads as TGCAGCGTTGAAGATCGAACCGGCTATGGCTACACCTTC. Protein: CSVEDRTGYGYTF. Supplemented by reference TRBV29-1 and TRBJ1-2, the full variable domain reads SAVISQKPSRDICQRGTSLTIQCQVDSQVTMMFWYRQQPGQSLTLIATANQGSEATYESGFVIDKFPISRPNLTFSTLTVSNMSPEDSSIYLCSVEDRTGYGYTFGSGTRLTVV.

This clonotype has at least ten counts. The genes are TRBV7-9 and TRBJ1-5; D might be TRBD1 (5 bases). There are 14 residues in the CDR3. From germline, CDR1 is SEHNR and CDR2 FQNEAQ (reference sequence). Between the trimmed V and J ends, which lost 5 bases and 2 bases, there was a span of 10 bases. CDR3 coding DNA: TGTGCCAGCAGCGCGGGGGAAGGCAATCAGCCCCAGCATTTT. The encoded protein is CASSAGEGNQPQHF.

As for this clonotype: A read error is possible here, since a much larger clone lies one base away. DNA of the CDR3: TGTGCCAGCAGTGAGGTTCTAGCGAGCTCCTACAATGAGCAGTACTTC. This codes for CASSEVLASSYNEQYF. This chain links TRBV6-4 with TRBJ2-1, with D perhaps TRBD2 (6 bases). The J call could be wrong; TRBJ2-7 is a better fit for the DNA end. Germline-derived CDR1 and CDR2 are MRHNA and SNTAGT. This CDR3 is built from 16 residues.

The rearrangement uses TRBV9 and TRBJ2-3; TRBD2 matches at 13 bases. Germline V gives CDR1 SGDLS, CDR2 YYNGEE. This CDR3 is built from 19 residues. The ends lost 3 bases at V and 0 bases at J; junction bases unmatched: 10. The CDR3 here is CASSDLTSGRTRSTDTQYF. The CDR3 nucleotides read TGTGCCAGCAGCGACCTGACTAGCGGGAGGACACGGAGCACAGATACGCAGTATTTT.

This clonotype was observed once. A much more abundant neighbour one base away suggests this may be a read error. The chain uses TRBV30 and TRBJ1-5; the D is unclear. CDR3 length: 15 amino acids. The germline V and J ends were trimmed by 3 bases and 5 bases, with 17 bases remaining between them. Germline-derived CDR1 and CDR2 are GTSNPN and SVGIG (reference sequence). The CDR3 spells CAWSGRIMYDQPQHF. In DNA, the CDR3 is TGTGCCTGGAGCGGAAGAATCATGTACGATCAGCCCCAGCATTTT.

V and J are TRBV12-3 or TRBV12-4 and TRBJ2-1, with 9 bases aligning to TRBD2. V was pared by 2 bases and J by 4 bases, with 6 bases of the junction left unmatched. The CDR3 loop spans 16 amino acids. The CDR3 region is CASSLSTSGRYNEQFF. Here the CDR3 DNA reads TGTGCCAGCAGTTTATCGACTAGCGGTCGTTACAATGAGCAGTTCTTC.

This clonotype was seen only a few times. This rearrangement joins TRBV20-1 to TRBJ1-6; tentative D call: TRBD1 (6 bases). Germline V gene data show CDR1 as DFQATT and CDR2 as SNEGSKA (reference sequence). CDR3 length: 12 amino acids. Trimming removed 6 bases at V and 8 bases at J, with 11 bases between. The CDR3: CSAKKGDSPLHF. The CDR3 DNA reads TGCAGTGCGAAGAAGGGGGATTCACCCCTCCACTTT.

This clonotype has at least ten counts. CDR3 protein: CASSLGTSGPLQETQYF. In DNA, the CDR3 is TGTGCCAGCAGCCTCGGGACTAGTGGGCCCCTCCAAGAGACCCAGTACTTC. J is TRBJ2-5 and V is TRBV28; 8 bases line up with TRBD2. Looked up from germline, CDR1 is MDHEN and CDR2 is SYDVKM. The CDR3 covers 17 residues. The V gene end was trimmed by 6 bases and the J gene end by 1 base; junction bases not matched to a gene: 13.